The TCR beta chain described here comes from a study of STAT5B mutations in CD4+ large granular lymphocyte leukemia. The wider study: Among healthy controls, a particular HLA allele went with more CDR3 'QG' motifs.

This clone occurred a few times. The antigen is unknown. Germline V CDR1 and CDR2: MDHEN, SYDVKM. Trimming removed 3 bases at V and 1 base at J, with 4 bases between. The CDR3 is 13 amino acids. Study-level findings and limits: 8/27 top patient clones versus 2/35 control clones were TRBV06-family. CD4-sorted patient repertoires seemed more clonal than healthy CD4+ repertoires.

As processed by the authors: Productive clonotypes were detectable down to 2.59 x 10-5 frequency. Only in-frame clones appear in the TCRdb table, and some are missing; sequencing was by immunoSEQ multiplex PCR. V and J calls and clone size come straight from that table; D and trimming were deduced from the DNA. This table holds 45,000 to 55,000 clones, 55% to 75% found once. This TCR derives from a human donor in good health. The material sequenced was CD4+ T cells from blood buffy coats. The chain joins TRBV28 to TRBJ1-5; D remains unclear. The CDR3: CASSLDSNQPQHF. In DNA, the CDR3 is TGTGCCAGCAGTTTGGACAGCAATCAGCCCCAGCATTTT.